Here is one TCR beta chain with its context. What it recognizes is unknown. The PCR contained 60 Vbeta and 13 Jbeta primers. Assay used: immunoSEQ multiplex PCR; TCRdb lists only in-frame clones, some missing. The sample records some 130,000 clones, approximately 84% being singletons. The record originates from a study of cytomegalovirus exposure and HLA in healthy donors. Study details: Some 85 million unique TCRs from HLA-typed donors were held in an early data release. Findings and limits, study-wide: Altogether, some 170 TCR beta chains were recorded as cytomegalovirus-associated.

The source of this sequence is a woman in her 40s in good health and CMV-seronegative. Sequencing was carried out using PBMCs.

In DNA, the CDR3 is TGTGCCAGCAGCTTAGATGGCGGATCCAACACTGAAGCTTTCTTT. The encoded protein is CASSLDGGSNTEAFF. The V call is TRBV7-9, the J call TRBJ1-1; no clear D gene. Per the germline V gene, CDR1 is SEHNR and CDR2 is FQNEAQ (reference sequence). CDR3 length: 15 residues. V lost 1 base to trimming and J lost 2 bases, with 11 bases between them.